Listed below are T cell receptor beta chains from one sample, sequenced in a study of regulatory and conventional T cells in RAG deficiency. This table comes from immunoSEQ multiplex PCR, and its TCRdb copy is limited to in-frame clones, with some not included. The sample records about 50,000 clones, over 80% being singletons. These data were also reused for a study on regulatory T cells.

Input material: CD4+ effector T cells sorted from blood. Receptors originate from a human donor in good health. Both conserved end residues are part of each CDR3. D genes are given only for firm matches. Rows may omit the clone size; those that give it use once, few, many or a size class.

>NA|14|TRBD1|TRBJ1-1|TRBV10-3
TGTGCCACCAGGGGGACAGTTCTGAACACTGAAGCTTTCTTT
CATRGTVLNTEAFF
>NA|14|TRBD2|TRBJ2-1|TRBV15
TGTGCCACCAGTTGGACTAGCGGAAACAATGAGCAGTTCTTC
CATSWTSGNNEQFF
>once|15|TRBD2|TRBJ2-1|TRBV2
TGTGCCAGCAGTGAAGCGGGGGGGGGATTTAATGAGCAGTTCTTC
CASSEAGGGFNEQFF
>NA|14|NA|TRBJ2-5|TRBV18
TGTGCCACCCAACCCCGGGGGAACCAAGAGACCCAGTACTTC
CATQPRGNQETQYF
>NA|13|NA|TRBJ2-1|TRBV15
TGTGCCACCAGCAGAGAAACTATCAATGAGCAGTTCTTC
CATSRETINEQFF
>NA|15|TRBD1|TRBJ1-1|TRBV18
TGTGCCAGCTCACCCCTCGGGACAGCGGCCCCTGAAGCTTTCTTT
CASSPLGTAAPEAFF
>NA|14|NA|TRBJ2-7|TRBV27
TGTGCCACCAAACCTACACCTTATTCCTACGAGCAGTACTTC
CATKPTPYSYEQYF
>NA|13|NA|TRBJ1-6|TRBV6-6
TGTGCCAGCAGCGCAAAACCAGTTTCACCCCTCCACTTT
CASSAKPVSPLHF
>NA|11|NA|TRBJ2-2|TRBV27
TGTGCCAGCAGTTTTGCCGGGGAGCTGTTTTTT
CASSFAGELFF
>NA|17|TRBD1|TRBJ2-6|TRBV10-1
TGCGCCAGCAGTGAGGGGGACAGGGTTACTGGGGCCAACGTCCTGACTTTC
CASSEGDRVTGANVLTF
>NA|15|TRBD1|TRBJ2-2|TRBV27
TGTGCCAGCAGTTCCAGGGGGACGGGCACCGGGGAGCTGTTTTTT
CASSSRGTGTGELFF
>NA|13|NA|TRBJ2-3|TRBV28
TGTGCCAGCAGTAGACCCCTGCGGGATACGCAGTATTTT
CASSRPLRDTQYF
>NA|11|NA|TRBJ1-5|TRBV20-1
TGCAGTGCTAAGTTTTATAAATTGGAGCATTTT
CSAKFYKLEHF
>NA|14|NA|TRBJ2-4|TRBV6-5
TGTGCCAGCAGAAGGGCTGGGGCCAAAAACATTCAGTACTTC
CASRRAGAKNIQYF
>NA|15|TRBD1|TRBJ2-1|TRBV28
TGTGCCAGCACAAACAGGGGACGGTCGGGCCGCGAGCAGTTCTTC
CASTNRGRSGREQFF
>NA|15|TRBD1|TRBJ2-1|TRBV6-5
TGTGCCAGCTCCTCGGACAGGGGACTCTACAATGAGCAGTTCTTC
CASSSDRGLYNEQFF
>NA|15|TRBD2|TRBJ2-4|TRBV30
TGTGCCTGGAGACAACTAGCGTACGCCAAAAACATTCAGTACTTC
CAWRQLAYAKNIQYF
>NA|15|NA|TRBJ2-1|TRBV27
TGTGCCAGCAGTTTAAGACTACCGATTTACAATGAGCAGTTCTTC
CASSLRLPIYNEQFF
>NA|19|TRBD1|TRBJ1-5|TRBV28
TGTGCCAGCAGTTTAAGCCCCCGACAGGGCATAATCATAAATCAGCCCCAGCATTTT
CASSLSPRQGIIINQPQHF
>once|13|NA|TRBJ1-5|TRBV27
TGTGCCAGCAGTTTACGCTCTGGTGGGCCCCAGCATTTT
CASSLRSGGPQHF
>few|16|TRBD1|TRBJ2-7|TRBV7-9
TGTGCCAGCAGCCGCCGGACAGGGGGTGGCTCCTACGAGCAGTACTTC
CASSRRTGGGSYEQYF
>NA|16|NA|TRBJ2-3|TRBV4-3
TGCGCCAGCAGCCAAGGAACAGGGAAGGGCACAGATACGCAGTATTTT
CASSQGTGKGTDTQYF
>NA|14|NA|TRBJ1-1|TRBV5-1
TGCGCCAGCAAGATCGGGGAGTCGAACACTGAAGCTTTCTTT
CASKIGESNTEAFF
>NA|14|NA|TRBJ2-7|TRBV6-5
TGTGCCAGCAGTTACCACCCCCAAGACGGTGAGCAGTACTTC
CASSYHPQDGEQYF
>NA|14|NA|TRBJ1-2|TRBV30
TGTGCCCGGGATCTCGGCGGCAATCTCTATGGCTACACCTTC
CARDLGGNLYGYTF
>once|14|TRBD1|TRBJ1-2|TRBV5-1
TGCGCCAGCAGCAAAGGACAGGTTAACTATGGCTACACCTTC
CASSKGQVNYGYTF
>NA|16|NA|TRBJ2-5|TRBV11-2
TGTGCCAGCAGCTTAGTGGGAGGGGGCAGGGAAGAGACCCAGTACTTC
CASSLVGGGREETQYF
>NA|15|TRBD1|TRBJ1-2|TRBV11-1
TGTGCCAGCAGCCTCGACAGGGAAAGTAACTATGGCTACACCTTC
CASSLDRESNYGYTF
>NA|15|TRBD2|TRBJ2-2|TRBV6-6
TGTGCCAGCAGGGGCGGGGGATCTAACACCGGGGAGCTGTTTTTT
CASRGGGSNTGELFF
>NA|12|NA|TRBJ2-7|TRBV6-5
TGTGCCAGCGGGCCAGGGAGCTACGAGCAGTACTTC
CASGPGSYEQYF
>NA|15|NA|TRBJ2-6|TRBV11-3
TGTGCCAGCAGCTACGCACTGGGGATGGGAACCGTCCTGACTTTC
CASSYALGMGTVLTF
>NA|13|NA|TRBJ1-1|TRBV11-3
TGTGCCAGCAGTGACGGACAGCTCACTGAAGCTTTCTTT
CASSDGQLTEAFF
>NA|14|NA|TRBJ2-7|TRBV6-5
TGTGCCAGCAGTCCCACGGGGGGCAACTACGAGCAGTACTTC
CASSPTGGNYEQYF
>once|15|NA|TRBJ1-2|TRBV7-9
TGTGCCAGCAGCTTAACGCAGACTACTAACTATGGCTACACCTTC
CASSLTQTTNYGYTF
>few|11|NA|TRBJ1-2|TRBV30
TGTGCCTGGAGTGTTGGAGGAGGCTACACCTTC
CAWSVGGGYTF
>NA|14|TRBD1|TRBJ1-3|TRBV14
TGTGCCAGCAGCCAAGCGCAGGGGGCTGGGACCATATATTTT
CASSQAQGAGTIYF
>once|13|TRBD1|TRBJ2-7|TRBV5-1
TGCGCCAGCAGCTTAAGGGACAGGGACGAGCAGTACTTC
CASSLRDRDEQYF
>NA|13|TRBD1|TRBJ1-2|TRBV19
TGTGCCAGTAGAGGACAGGGTAACTATGGCTACACCTTC
CASRGQGNYGYTF
>NA|11|NA|TRBJ2-7|TRBV7-9
TGTGCCAGCAGCACTTGGGACGAGCAGTACTTC
CASSTWDEQYF
>NA|15|NA|TRBJ1-5|TRBV6-5
TGTGCCAGCAGTCAACAATCAGGGAGGGATCTGCCCCAGCATTTT
CASSQQSGRDLPQHF
>NA|16|NA|TRBJ1-2|TRBV6-1
TGTGCCAGCAGTGAAGCAGGGAAAAGAGGGGGGCGAGGCTACACCTTC
CASSEAGKRGGRGYTF
>NA|14|TRBD1|TRBJ1-2|TRBV6-6
TGTGCCAGCAGTTACCAGGGGACAGTATCTGGCTACACCTTC
CASSYQGTVSGYTF
>NA|14|NA|TRBJ2-4|TRBV15
TGTGCCACCAGCAGAGATCTAGTGGCGGGGTCCCAGTACTTC
CATSRDLVAGSQYF
>NA|16|TRBD2|TRBJ2-2|TRBV7-3
TGTGCCAGCAGCTCGGGGACTAGCGGGTTTTCCGGGGAGCTGTTTTTT
CASSSGTSGFSGELFF
>NA|14|TRBD1|TRBJ2-5|TRBV5-8
TGTGCCAGCAGCCCGGACAGGGGGTTAGAGACCCAGTACTTC
CASSPDRGLETQYF
>NA|12|NA|TRBJ2-2|TRBV6-1
TGTGCCAGCAGGACGAACACCGGGGAGCTGTTTTTT
CASRTNTGELFF
>NA|13|NA|TRBJ2-7|TRBV7-8
TGTGCCAGCAGCTTAGTCCTTACCTACGAGCAGTACTTC
CASSLVLTYEQYF
>NA|14|NA|TRBJ1-2|TRBV28
TGTGCCAGCAGTTTATCCCAGGGCCCCTATGGCTACACCTTC
CASSLSQGPYGYTF
>NA|13|NA|TRBJ2-1|TRBV6-5
TGTGCCAGCAGTTACGAACCAGACAATGAGCAGTTCTTC
CASSYEPDNEQFF
>NA|13|NA|TRBJ1-4|TRBV6-5
TGTGCCAGCAGCCTAGGGGGGGCCGCAAAACTGTTTTTT
CASSLGGAAKLFF
>NA|14|NA|TRBJ2-5|TRBV6-1
TGTGCCAGCAGTGAAGGGACAGCCGGGGGTGAGCAGTACTTC
CASSEGTAGGEQYF
>NA|13|TRBD1|TRBJ1-5|TRBV19
TGTGCCAGTGGACAGGGGGCGCGGCAGCCCCAGCATTTT
CASGQGARQPQHF
>NA|17|NA|TRBJ1-6|TRBV6-1
TGTGCCAGCAGTGAAGGGGTTCGGGGCTCCTATAATTCACCCCTCCACTTT
CASSEGVRGSYNSPLHF